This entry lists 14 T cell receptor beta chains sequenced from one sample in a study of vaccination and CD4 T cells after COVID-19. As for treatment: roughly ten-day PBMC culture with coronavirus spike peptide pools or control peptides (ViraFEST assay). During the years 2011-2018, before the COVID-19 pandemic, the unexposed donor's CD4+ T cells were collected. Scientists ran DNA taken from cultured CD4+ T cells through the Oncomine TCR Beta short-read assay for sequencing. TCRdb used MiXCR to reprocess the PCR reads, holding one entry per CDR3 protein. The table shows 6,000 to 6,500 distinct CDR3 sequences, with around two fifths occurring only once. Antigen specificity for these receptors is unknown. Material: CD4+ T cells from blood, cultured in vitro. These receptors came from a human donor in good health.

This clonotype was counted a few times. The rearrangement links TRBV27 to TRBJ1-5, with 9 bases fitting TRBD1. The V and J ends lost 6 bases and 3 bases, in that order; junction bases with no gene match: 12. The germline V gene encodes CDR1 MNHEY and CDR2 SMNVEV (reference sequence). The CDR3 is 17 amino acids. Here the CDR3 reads CASSKVPRTGVNQPQHF. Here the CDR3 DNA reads TGTGCCAGCAGCAAGGTTCCTCGGACAGGGGTCAATCAGCCCCAGCATTTT.

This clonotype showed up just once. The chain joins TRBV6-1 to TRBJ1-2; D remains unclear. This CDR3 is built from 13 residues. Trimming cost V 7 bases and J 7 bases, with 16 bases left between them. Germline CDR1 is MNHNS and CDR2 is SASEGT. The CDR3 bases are TGTGCCAGCACAGCCGTGGTCCTAGGTGGCTACACCTTC. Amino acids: CASTAVVLGGYTF.

CDR3 coding DNA: TGTGCCAGTTGGCGGGGACACCTCACAGATACGCAGTATTTT. Amino acids: CASWRGHLTDTQYF. The chain joins TRBV19 to TRBJ2-3; tentatively, D is TRBD1 or TRBD2 (6 bases each). The CDR3 loop spans 14 amino acids. Germline V gene data show CDR1 as LNHDA and CDR2 as SQIVND (reference sequence). Trimming took 8 bases from V and 2 from J, leaving 14 bases between them.

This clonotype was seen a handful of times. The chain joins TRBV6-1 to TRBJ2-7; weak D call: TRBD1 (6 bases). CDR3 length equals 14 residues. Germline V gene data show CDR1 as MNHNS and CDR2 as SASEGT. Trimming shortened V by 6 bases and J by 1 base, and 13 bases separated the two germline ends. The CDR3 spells CASRVNRESYEQYF. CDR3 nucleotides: TGTGCCAGCAGAGTCAACAGGGAATCCTACGAGCAGTACTTC.

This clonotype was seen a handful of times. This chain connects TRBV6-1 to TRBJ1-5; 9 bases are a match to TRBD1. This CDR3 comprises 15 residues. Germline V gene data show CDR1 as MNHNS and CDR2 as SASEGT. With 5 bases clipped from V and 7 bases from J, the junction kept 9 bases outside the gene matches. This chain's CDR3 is CASSPDRGAEQPQHF. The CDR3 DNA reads TGTGCCAGCAGTCCAGACAGGGGGGCTGAGCAGCCCCAGCATTTT.

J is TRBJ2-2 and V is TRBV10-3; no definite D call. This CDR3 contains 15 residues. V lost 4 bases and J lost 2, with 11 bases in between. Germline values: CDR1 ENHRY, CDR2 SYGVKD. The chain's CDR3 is CAISVGRPNTGELFF. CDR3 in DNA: TGTGCCATCAGTGTGGGCAGGCCTAACACCGGGGAGCTGTTTTTT.

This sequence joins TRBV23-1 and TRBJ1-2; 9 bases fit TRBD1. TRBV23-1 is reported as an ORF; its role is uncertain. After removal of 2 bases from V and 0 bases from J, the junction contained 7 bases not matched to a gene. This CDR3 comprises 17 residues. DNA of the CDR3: TGCGCCAGCAGTCAAAAGGGGACAGGGTCCCCTAACTATGGCTACACCTTC. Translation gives CASSQKGTGSPNYGYTF.

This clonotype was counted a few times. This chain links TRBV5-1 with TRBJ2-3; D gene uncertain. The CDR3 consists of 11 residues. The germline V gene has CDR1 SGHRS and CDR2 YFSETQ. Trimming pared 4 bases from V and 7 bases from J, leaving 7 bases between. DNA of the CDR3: TGCGCCAGCAGCCTGGGTAATACGCAGTATTTT. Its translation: CASSLGNTQYF.

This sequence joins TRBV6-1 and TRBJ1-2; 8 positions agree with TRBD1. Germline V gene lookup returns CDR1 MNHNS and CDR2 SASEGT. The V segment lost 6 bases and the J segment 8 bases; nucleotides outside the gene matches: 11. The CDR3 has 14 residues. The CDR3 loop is CASSHTRGRSGYTF. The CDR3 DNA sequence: TGTGCCAGCAGCCATACCAGGGGGCGGTCAGGCTACACCTTC.

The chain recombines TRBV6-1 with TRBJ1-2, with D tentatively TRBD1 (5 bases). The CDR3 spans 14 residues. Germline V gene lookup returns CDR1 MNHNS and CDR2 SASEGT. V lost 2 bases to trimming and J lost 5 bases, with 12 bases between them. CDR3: CASSERGSEYGYTF. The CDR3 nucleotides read TGTGCCAGCAGTGAAAGGGGTTCCGAGTATGGCTACACCTTC.

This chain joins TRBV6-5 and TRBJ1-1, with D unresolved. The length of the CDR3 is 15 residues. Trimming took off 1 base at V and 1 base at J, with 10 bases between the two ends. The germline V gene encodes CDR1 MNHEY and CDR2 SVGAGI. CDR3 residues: CASSYFGETNTEAFF. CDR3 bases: TGTGCCAGCAGTTACTTTGGGGAAACGAACACTGAAGCTTTCTTT.

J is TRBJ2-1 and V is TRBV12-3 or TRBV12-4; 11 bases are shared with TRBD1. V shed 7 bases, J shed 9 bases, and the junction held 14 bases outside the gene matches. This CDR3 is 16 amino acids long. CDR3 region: CASNFWRTGGFSEQFF. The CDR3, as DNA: TGTGCCAGCAACTTTTGGCGGACAGGGGGCTTTAGTGAGCAGTTCTTC.

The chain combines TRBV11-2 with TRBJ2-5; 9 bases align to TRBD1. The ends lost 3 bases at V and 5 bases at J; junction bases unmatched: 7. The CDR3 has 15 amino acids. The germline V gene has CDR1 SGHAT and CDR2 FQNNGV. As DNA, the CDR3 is TGTGCCAGCAGCTTCAACAGGGGGCAGGGGGAGACCCAGTACTTC. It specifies CASSFNRGQGETQYF. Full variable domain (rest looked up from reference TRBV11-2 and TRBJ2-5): EAGVAQSPRYKIIEKRQSVAFWCNPISGHATLYWYQQILGQGPKLLIQFQNNGVVDDSQLPKDRFSAERLKGVDSTLKIQPAKLEDSAVYLCASSFNRGQGETQYFGPGTRLLVL.

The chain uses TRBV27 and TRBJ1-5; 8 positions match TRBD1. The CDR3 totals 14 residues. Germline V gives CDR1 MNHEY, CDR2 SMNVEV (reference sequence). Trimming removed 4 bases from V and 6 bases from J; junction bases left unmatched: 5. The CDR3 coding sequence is TGTGCCAGCAGTTGGCAGGGGGCGAGTCAGCCCCAGCATTTT. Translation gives CASSWQGASQPQHF.